The clone carrying this T cell receptor (beta chain) was observed at least ten times. This specimen belongs to a study of T cells after yellow fever vaccination. A single record per CDR3 protein comes from TCRdb applying MiXCR to the 5' RACE reads. The sample has hundreds of thousands of distinct CDR3 sequences; 15% to 20% are singletons. Germline lookup yields CDR1 MNHNS and CDR2 SASEGT. Trimming took off 4 bases at V and 1 base at J, with 10 bases between the two ends. This CDR3 region has 14 residues. This receptor was obtained from a man aged 25-45 years who received the YFV17D yellow fever vaccine. V and J are TRBV6-1 and TRBJ1-1; D call uncertain. The specimen was PBMCs, collected 15 days after the yellow fever booster vaccination. CDR3 DNA: TGTGCCAGCAGTGCGAGCCCGGGGAACACTGAAGCTTTCTTT. Translation: CASSASPGNTEAFF.